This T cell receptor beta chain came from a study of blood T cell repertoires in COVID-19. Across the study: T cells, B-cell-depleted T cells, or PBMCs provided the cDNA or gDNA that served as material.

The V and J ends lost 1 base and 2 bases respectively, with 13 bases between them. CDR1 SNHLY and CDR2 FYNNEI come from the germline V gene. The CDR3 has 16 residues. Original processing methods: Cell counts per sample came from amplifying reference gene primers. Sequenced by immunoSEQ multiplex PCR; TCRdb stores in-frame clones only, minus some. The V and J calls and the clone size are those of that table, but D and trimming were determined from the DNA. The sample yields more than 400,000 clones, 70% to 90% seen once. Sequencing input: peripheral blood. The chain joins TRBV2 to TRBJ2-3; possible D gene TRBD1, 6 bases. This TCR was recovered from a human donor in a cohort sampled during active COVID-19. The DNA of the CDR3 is TGTGCCAGCAGTGAAGGAGGGGCAGGGGACACAGATACGCAGTATTTT. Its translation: CASSEGGAGDTDTQYF.